Each of the 4 T cell receptor beta chains below was sequenced from the same sample in a study of blood T cell repertoires in COVID-19. Sequencing used immunoSEQ multiplex PCR; TCRdb keeps in-frame clones, though not all of them. The sample shows around 200,000 clones, about four fifths of them seen only once. The sequenced material came from peripheral blood. Source of these receptors: a human donor in a cohort sampled during active COVID-19.

CDR3 in DNA: TGTGCCAGCAGCTTGGAGGGACAGGGGCCCTACTATGGCTACACCTTC. It translates to CASSLEGQGPYYGYTF. V usage is TRBV5-6 and J usage is TRBJ1-2; TRBD1 aligns across 10 bases. The CDR3 runs 16 residues. After removal of 0 bases from V and 3 bases from J, the junction contained 5 bases not matched to a gene. The germline V gene encodes CDR1 SGHDT and CDR2 YYEEEE.

This clone was counted a few times. This chain links TRBV7-3 with TRBJ2-1; 9 nucleotides align to TRBD2. After removal of 2 bases from V and 2 bases from J, the junction contained 1 base not matched to a gene. This CDR3 comprises 15 residues. CDR1 is SGHTA, CDR2 FQGTGA, per germline. The CDR3 loop is CASSLAGGPYNEQFF. In DNA, the CDR3 is TGTGCCAGCAGCTTAGCGGGGGGGCCCTACAATGAGCAGTTCTTC. Full variable domain (outside the CDR3, taken from reference TRBV7-3 and TRBJ2-1): GAGVSQTPSNKVTEKGKYVELRCDPISGHTALYWYRQSLGQGPEFLIYFQGTGAADDSGLPNDRFFAVRPEGSVSTLKIQRTERGDSAVYLCASSLAGGPYNEQFFGPGTRLTVL.

The CDR3 protein is CSVRDRLHYGYTF. CDR3 coding DNA: TGCAGCGTTAGAGACAGGCTCCACTATGGCTACACCTTC. The chain is built from TRBV29-1 and TRBJ1-2, with a weak D call TRBD1 (6 bases). Trimming took off 5 bases at V and 3 bases at J, with 13 bases between the two ends. The CDR3 sequence is 13 residues long. Per germline, CDR1 SQVTM and CDR2 ANQGSEA.

This clone has only one observation. The V and J genes are TRBV2 and TRBJ1-5; 7 nucleotides match TRBD1. Trimming cost V 4 bases and J 4 bases; bases outside gene matches: 16. Germline V gene lookup returns CDR1 SNHLY and CDR2 FYNNEI. This CDR3 comprises 18 residues. The CDR3 region is CASSGRLETGWDNQPQHF. CDR3 coding DNA: TGTGCCAGCAGTGGGCGTCTCGAGACAGGGTGGGATAATCAGCCCCAGCATTTT.